This T cell receptor beta chain was captured in a study of somatic mutations in cytotoxic T cells in rheumatoid arthritis. There are 15 residues in the CDR3. The germline gives CDR1 MDHEN, CDR2 SYDVKM. V lost 5 bases and J lost 3; bases outside the gene matches: 7. Profiled with immunoSEQ multiplex PCR; TCRdb holds only in-frame clones, not every one. The sample includes about 10,000 clones, around 89% seen only once; the top ten take roughly 0.99%. Source material: CD4+ T cells sorted from blood. The chain has TRBV28 and TRBJ2-1; TRBD1 matches at 7 bases. The receptor was isolated from a woman between 18 and 29 years old with rheumatoid arthritis. This chain's CDR3 is CASSGQASYYNEQFF. The CDR3 bases are TGTGCCAGCAGTGGACAGGCCTCCTACTACAATGAGCAGTTCTTC.